This is a list of T cell receptor beta chains from one sample in a study of blood T cell repertoires in COVID-19. Method: immunoSEQ multiplex PCR; TCRdb's copy keeps in-frame clones and lacks some. This sample has over 130,000 clones, with over 65% found just once. The sequencing sample was made of peripheral blood. These TCRs come from a man aged 70-80 years with acute or convalescent COVID-19. Both conserved end residues are part of each CDR3. The D gene is left open where the match is weak. Clone size is shown for a subset of rows, as once, few, many or a class of expanded clone.

J gene: TRBJ2-2; V gene: TRBV4-1; D gene: NA; clone size: NA; CDR3 DNA: TGCGCCAGCAGCCAAGAGGGGGCGCTTAGCACCGGGGAGCTGTTTTTT; CDR3 protein: CASSQEGALSTGELFF
J gene: TRBJ2-3; V gene: TRBV28; D gene: NA; clone size: NA; CDR3 DNA: TGTGCCAGCAGTTCAACAGGGCCAGATACGCAGTATTTT; CDR3 protein: CASSSTGPDTQYF
J gene: TRBJ1-5; V gene: TRBV6-6; D gene: NA; clone size: NA; CDR3 DNA: TGTGCCAGCAGTCCCCAGAATCAGCCCCAGCATTTT; CDR3 protein: CASSPQNQPQHF
J gene: TRBJ1-5; V gene: TRBV6-1; D gene: NA; clone size: NA; CDR3 DNA: TGTGCCAGCAGTGAAGTGGTGCGGGGGGCTCAGCCCCAGCATTTT; CDR3 protein: CASSEVVRGAQPQHF
J gene: TRBJ2-4; V gene: TRBV5-1; D gene: TRBD1; clone size: NA; CDR3 DNA: TGCGCCAGCAGCCCCACGACAGGGGGGGGCATTCAGTACTTC; CDR3 protein: CASSPTTGGGIQYF
J gene: TRBJ1-2; V gene: TRBV12-5; D gene: NA; clone size: NA; CDR3 DNA: TGTGCTAGTGGTCCCCATTTGGGGGCGGGTGGCTACACCTTC; CDR3 protein: CASGPHLGAGGYTF
J gene: TRBJ1-1; V gene: TRBV5-1; D gene: NA; clone size: NA; CDR3 DNA: TGCGCCAGCAGCTTGCAGAACACTGAAGCTTTCTTT; CDR3 protein: CASSLQNTEAFF
J gene: TRBJ2-7; V gene: TRBV5-5; D gene: TRBD1; clone size: once; CDR3 DNA: TGTGCCAGCAGCTTTACTCGACAGGGAACCGAGCAGTACTTC; CDR3 protein: CASSFTRQGTEQYF
J gene: TRBJ2-7; V gene: TRBV27; D gene: TRBD1; clone size: NA; CDR3 DNA: TGTGCCAGCAGCCCCAGATTAGGGACAGGGTCCGACGAGCAGTACTTC; CDR3 protein: CASSPRLGTGSDEQYF
J gene: TRBJ2-7; V gene: TRBV24-1; D gene: TRBD1; clone size: NA; CDR3 DNA: TGTGCCACCAGTGATTTGCAAGGACAGGCCTACGAGCAGTACTTC; CDR3 protein: CATSDLQGQAYEQYF
J gene: TRBJ2-3; V gene: TRBV29-1; D gene: TRBD1; clone size: NA; CDR3 DNA: TGCAGCGTTGGGTGGACAGGGGGCGGAACAGATACGCAGTATTTT; CDR3 protein: CSVGWTGGGTDTQYF
J gene: TRBJ1-1; V gene: TRBV28; D gene: TRBD1; clone size: NA; CDR3 DNA: TGTGCCAGCAGCCCCCTCGGACAGGCGACAATGAACACTGAAGCTTTCTTT; CDR3 protein: CASSPLGQATMNTEAFF
J gene: TRBJ1-3; V gene: TRBV15; D gene: NA; clone size: once; CDR3 DNA: TGTGCCACCAGCCCCCCGGGTCGAAGCTCTGGAAACACCATATATTTT; CDR3 protein: CATSPPGRSSGNTIYF
J gene: TRBJ2-7; V gene: TRBV28; D gene: TRBD1; clone size: NA; CDR3 DNA: TGTGCCAGTAGACCTGGAGGGGACAGGGATGTCAAGCAGTACTTC; CDR3 protein: CASRPGGDRDVKQYF
J gene: TRBJ1-5; V gene: TRBV6-2/TRBV6-3; D gene: NA; clone size: NA; CDR3 DNA: TGTGCCAGCAGTTATTCCCTCCCAGGGGCTAATCAGCCCCAGCATTTT; CDR3 protein: CASSYSLPGANQPQHF
J gene: TRBJ2-7; V gene: TRBV15; D gene: TRBD1; clone size: NA; CDR3 DNA: TGTGCCACCAGCAGAGACGGGACAGGGGAGCAGTACTTC; CDR3 protein: CATSRDGTGEQYF
J gene: TRBJ2-7; V gene: TRBV5-1; D gene: NA; clone size: once; CDR3 DNA: TGCGCCAGCAGCTCGCAGGGGACCCCCTACGAGCAGTACTTC; CDR3 protein: CASSSQGTPYEQYF
J gene: TRBJ2-7; V gene: TRBV6-1; D gene: TRBD1; clone size: NA; CDR3 DNA: TGTGCCAGCAGTGTTCTCCCGGGACAGCCAGCCTACGAGCAGTACTTC; CDR3 protein: CASSVLPGQPAYEQYF
J gene: TRBJ2-7; V gene: TRBV5-1; D gene: TRBD2; clone size: few; CDR3 DNA: TGCGCCAGCAGCTTGACTAGCGGGAGTTACTACGAGCAGTACTTC; CDR3 protein: CASSLTSGSYYEQYF
J gene: TRBJ1-2; V gene: TRBV10-1; D gene: TRBD1; clone size: NA; CDR3 DNA: TGCGCCAGCAGTGTCGGGACAGGGGGAACCGCTAACTATGGCTACACCTTC; CDR3 protein: CASSVGTGGTANYGYTF
J gene: TRBJ1-1; V gene: TRBV5-8; D gene: NA; clone size: NA; CDR3 DNA: TGTGCCAGCAGTTTTCAAACAGGGGAAGCTTTCTTT; CDR3 protein: CASSFQTGEAFF
J gene: TRBJ2-2; V gene: TRBV28; D gene: TRBD1; clone size: NA; CDR3 DNA: TGTGCCACAGCACGGGACAGGCCAACCGGGGAGCTGTTTTTT; CDR3 protein: CATARDRPTGELFF
J gene: TRBJ1-2; V gene: TRBV28; D gene: TRBD1; clone size: NA; CDR3 DNA: TGTGCCAGCACTATATACGGACAGGGTTACGGCTACACCTTC; CDR3 protein: CASTIYGQGYGYTF
J gene: TRBJ2-2; V gene: TRBV9; D gene: NA; clone size: NA; CDR3 DNA: TGTGCCAGCAGCCCCGGGACACCTCTGCGCAACACCGGGGAGCTGTTTTTT; CDR3 protein: CASSPGTPLRNTGELFF
J gene: TRBJ1-5; V gene: TRBV30; D gene: NA; clone size: NA; CDR3 DNA: TGTGCCTGGAGTGGGGCAGGGAATCAGCCCCAGCATTTT; CDR3 protein: CAWSGAGNQPQHF
J gene: TRBJ1-1; V gene: TRBV29-1; D gene: NA; clone size: NA; CDR3 DNA: TGCAGCGTAGTAAGGGGTGCAACCATGAACACTGAAGCTTTCTTT; CDR3 protein: CSVVRGATMNTEAFF
J gene: TRBJ1-2; V gene: TRBV5-1; D gene: NA; clone size: NA; CDR3 DNA: TGCGCCAGCAGCTTGGCCCAGGGGTATGGCTACACCTTC; CDR3 protein: CASSLAQGYGYTF
J gene: TRBJ2-3; V gene: TRBV19; D gene: NA; clone size: NA; CDR3 DNA: TGTGCCAGTAGTATCTCGTGGGGGCGAAGCACAGATACGCAGTATTTT; CDR3 protein: CASSISWGRSTDTQYF
J gene: TRBJ1-3; V gene: TRBV27; D gene: NA; clone size: once; CDR3 DNA: TGTGCCAGCAGTTCAGGGAGGTTTGTAAACACCATATATTTT; CDR3 protein: CASSSGRFVNTIYF
J gene: TRBJ1-6; V gene: TRBV6-5; D gene: TRBD1; clone size: NA; CDR3 DNA: TGTGCCAGCGGGGACAGGGGTCGTTCACCCCTCCACTTT; CDR3 protein: CASGDRGRSPLHF
J gene: TRBJ1-5; V gene: TRBV19; D gene: TRBD1; clone size: NA; CDR3 DNA: TGTGCCAGTAGTGGACAGGGAGGGCCCCAGCATTTT; CDR3 protein: CASSGQGGPQHF
J gene: TRBJ2-5; V gene: TRBV5-1; D gene: NA; clone size: once; CDR3 DNA: TGCGCCAGCAGCTTGGCTCCGGGGGTGTGGGAGACCCAGTACTTC; CDR3 protein: CASSLAPGVWETQYF
J gene: TRBJ2-5; V gene: TRBV4-2; D gene: TRBD2; clone size: NA; CDR3 DNA: TGTGCCAGCAGCCCCCAGACTAGCGGGGGGGCGCGGGAGACCCAGTACTTC; CDR3 protein: CASSPQTSGGARETQYF
J gene: TRBJ2-2; V gene: TRBV7-9; D gene: NA; clone size: few; CDR3 DNA: TGTGCCAGCAGCGACCGCAGGGGTCCAAACACCGGGGAGCTGTTTTTT; CDR3 protein: CASSDRRGPNTGELFF
J gene: TRBJ2-5; V gene: TRBV10-3; D gene: NA; clone size: NA; CDR3 DNA: TGTGCCATCAGTACCCCGGAACGGGGGGAGACCCAGTACTTC; CDR3 protein: CAISTPERGETQYF
J gene: TRBJ2-1; V gene: TRBV1; D gene: NA; clone size: once; CDR3 DNA: TGCACCAGCAGCCCCCCCCTCAGCGGGACTTACAATGAGCAGTTCTTC; CDR3 protein: CTSSPPLSGTYNEQFF
J gene: TRBJ1-3; V gene: TRBV5-1; D gene: NA; clone size: NA; CDR3 DNA: TGCGCCAGCAGCTTGTACTCCTCTGGAAACACCATATATTTT; CDR3 protein: CASSLYSSGNTIYF
J gene: TRBJ1-2; V gene: TRBV6-5; D gene: NA; clone size: NA; CDR3 DNA: TGTGCCAGCAGTACGAGCGGGACCGGCTATGGCTACACCTTC; CDR3 protein: CASSTSGTGYGYTF
J gene: TRBJ1-5; V gene: TRBV19; D gene: NA; clone size: NA; CDR3 DNA: TGTGCCAGTAGTGGAGGCCGATCGGGCAATCAGCCCCAGCATTTT; CDR3 protein: CASSGGRSGNQPQHF
J gene: TRBJ2-7; V gene: TRBV13; D gene: TRBD2; clone size: once; CDR3 DNA: TGTGCCAGCAGCGGTAGCGGGAGTGGCTACGAGCAGTACTTC; CDR3 protein: CASSGSGSGYEQYF
J gene: TRBJ2-3; V gene: TRBV9; D gene: NA; clone size: NA; CDR3 DNA: TGTGCCAGCAGCGGCTCCACTACAGGTGGCACAGATACGCAGTATTTT; CDR3 protein: CASSGSTTGGTDTQYF
J gene: TRBJ2-1; V gene: TRBV27; D gene: TRBD1; clone size: NA; CDR3 DNA: TGTGCCAGCAGCCAATGGACAGGGCGGTCCAATGAGCAGTTCTTC; CDR3 protein: CASSQWTGRSNEQFF
J gene: TRBJ1-1; V gene: TRBV18; D gene: TRBD1; clone size: NA; CDR3 DNA: TGTGCCAGCTCACCAACCACCGGGACAGGGGGCGATCAAGCTTTCTTT; CDR3 protein: CASSPTTGTGGDQAFF
J gene: TRBJ2-2; V gene: TRBV5-4; D gene: TRBD1; clone size: NA; CDR3 DNA: TGTGCCACCGGGACAGGGTCCGGGGAGCTGTTTTTT; CDR3 protein: CATGTGSGELFF
J gene: TRBJ2-7; V gene: TRBV5-4; D gene: TRBD2; clone size: NA; CDR3 DNA: TGTGCCAGCAGCTCATGGGGGGGAGCGATTAGCTCCTACGAGCAGTACTTC; CDR3 protein: CASSSWGGAISSYEQYF
J gene: TRBJ1-6; V gene: TRBV6-4; D gene: NA; clone size: NA; CDR3 DNA: TGTGCCAGCAGGGCAGCGAGCTCCTATAATTCACCCCTCCACTTT; CDR3 protein: CASRAASSYNSPLHF
J gene: TRBJ2-1; V gene: TRBV5-1; D gene: NA; clone size: NA; CDR3 DNA: TGCGCCAGCAGTGGGGGAGGTACCTCCTACAATGAGCAGTTCTTC; CDR3 protein: CASSGGGTSYNEQFF
J gene: TRBJ2-5; V gene: TRBV6-5; D gene: TRBD1; clone size: NA; CDR3 DNA: TGTGCCAGCGGATTCGGGGGGACAGGGCAAGAGACCCAGTACTTC; CDR3 protein: CASGFGGTGQETQYF
J gene: TRBJ2-3; V gene: TRBV5-1; D gene: TRBD2; clone size: once; CDR3 DNA: TGCGCCAGCAGCGTGACTAGCGGGGGGGCGGGCACAGATACGCAGTATTTT; CDR3 protein: CASSVTSGGAGTDTQYF
J gene: TRBJ1-3; V gene: TRBV7-3; D gene: NA; clone size: NA; CDR3 DNA: TGTGCCAGCAGTCAAGAGGGGGGGCCCGGAAACACCATATATTTT; CDR3 protein: CASSQEGGPGNTIYF
J gene: TRBJ1-5; V gene: TRBV10-3; D gene: TRBD1; clone size: NA; CDR3 DNA: TGTGCCATCAGTCCCTCGGGCAGGGGGAGCAATCAGCCCCAGCATTTT; CDR3 protein: CAISPSGRGSNQPQHF
J gene: TRBJ2-7; V gene: TRBV7-4; D gene: NA; clone size: NA; CDR3 DNA: TGTGCCAGCAGCTTCAGGGGCCCACACCCCTACGAGCAGTACTTC; CDR3 protein: CASSFRGPHPYEQYF
J gene: TRBJ2-5; V gene: TRBV24-1; D gene: NA; clone size: NA; CDR3 DNA: TGTGCCACCAGTGACTTTGGACAGCAAGAGACCCAGTACTTC; CDR3 protein: CATSDFGQQETQYF
J gene: TRBJ2-5; V gene: TRBV7-3; D gene: NA; clone size: NA; CDR3 DNA: TGTGCGAGCGGACCCTCCGGAGGGACCCAGTACTTC; CDR3 protein: CASGPSGGTQYF